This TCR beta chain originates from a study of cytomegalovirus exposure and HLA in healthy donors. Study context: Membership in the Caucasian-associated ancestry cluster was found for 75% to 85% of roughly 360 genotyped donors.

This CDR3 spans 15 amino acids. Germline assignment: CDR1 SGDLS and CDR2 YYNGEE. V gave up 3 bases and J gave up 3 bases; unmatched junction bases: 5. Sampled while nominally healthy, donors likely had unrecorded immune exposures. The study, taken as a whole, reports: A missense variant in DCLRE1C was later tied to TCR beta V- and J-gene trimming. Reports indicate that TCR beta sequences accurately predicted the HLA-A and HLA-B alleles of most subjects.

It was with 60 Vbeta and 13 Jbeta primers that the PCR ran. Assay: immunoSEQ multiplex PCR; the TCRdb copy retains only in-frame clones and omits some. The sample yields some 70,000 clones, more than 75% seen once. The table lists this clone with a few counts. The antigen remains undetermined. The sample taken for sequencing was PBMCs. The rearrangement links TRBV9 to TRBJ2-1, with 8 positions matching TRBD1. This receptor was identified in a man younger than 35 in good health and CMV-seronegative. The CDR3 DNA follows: TGTGCCAGCAGCGACCGGGACAGGATCTACAATGAGCAGTTCTTC. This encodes CASSDRDRIYNEQFF. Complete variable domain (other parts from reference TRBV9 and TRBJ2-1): DSGVTQTPKHLITATGQRVTLRCSPRSGDLSVYWYQQSLDQGLQFLIQYYNGEERAKGNILERFSAQQFPDLHSELNLSSLELGDSALYFCASSDRDRIYNEQFFGPGTRLTVL.